These T cell receptor beta chains were read from a single sample in a study of cytomegalovirus exposure and HLA in healthy donors. Here immunoSEQ multiplex PCR was the method, and the copy in TCRdb shows in-frame clones only, minus some. The repertoire consists of over 75,000 clones, with roughly 91% occurring once and the leading ten covering approximately 2%. The source material was PBMCs. Every receptor here comes from a man aged 30 to 45 in good health and CMV-seronegative. Each CDR3 is given with its conserved first and last residue. D genes are given only for firm matches. Clone size is shown for a subset of rows, as once, few, many or a class of expanded clone.

CDR3nt: TGCGCCAGCAGCACGACTAGCGGCAGTTACTACGAGCAGTACTTC
CDR3aa: CASSTTSGSYYEQYF
v_gene: TRBV5-1
j_gene: TRBJ2-7
d_gene: TRBD2
abundance: -

CDR3nt: TGTGCCAGCTCCCCCAATGCACAAATCTCTGGAAACACCATATATTTT
CDR3aa: CASSPNAQISGNTIYF
v_gene: TRBV18
j_gene: TRBJ1-3
d_gene: -
abundance: once

CDR3nt: TGTGCCACCAGCAGAGAACGGGAAACTAACTATGGCTACACCTTC
CDR3aa: CATSRERETNYGYTF
v_gene: TRBV15
j_gene: TRBJ1-2
d_gene: -
abundance: -

CDR3nt: TGTGCCAGCAGCCCTAGCGCCGGCCGCTACTACGAGCAGTACTTC
CDR3aa: CASSPSAGRYYEQYF
v_gene: TRBV7-6
j_gene: TRBJ2-7
d_gene: -
abundance: once

CDR3nt: TGTGCCAGCAGCTCCCGAGGGTACAATCCCGAGCAGTACTTC
CDR3aa: CASSSRGYNPEQYF
v_gene: TRBV7-2
j_gene: TRBJ2-7
d_gene: -
abundance: -

CDR3nt: TGTGCCAGCAGCTTAGAGCTAGCGAGGGCCTACGAGCAGTACTTC
CDR3aa: CASSLELARAYEQYF
v_gene: TRBV11-2
j_gene: TRBJ2-7
d_gene: -
abundance: -

CDR3nt: TGTGCCAGCAGCCACCTCATAACCCTCTCAGGCAATGAGCAGTTCTTC
CDR3aa: CASSHLITLSGNEQFF
v_gene: TRBV14
j_gene: TRBJ2-1
d_gene: -
abundance: -

CDR3nt: TGTGCCAGCAGGGGCCGGTCGAAGGAAAAACTGTTTTTT
CDR3aa: CASRGRSKEKLFF
v_gene: TRBV6-1
j_gene: TRBJ1-4
d_gene: -
abundance: once

CDR3nt: TGTGCCAGCAGTTTCCTCAGCTCTGGGGCCAACGTCCTGACTTTC
CDR3aa: CASSFLSSGANVLTF
v_gene: TRBV27
j_gene: TRBJ2-6
d_gene: -
abundance: once

CDR3nt: TGTGCCAGCAGCTTAGGATTTCAGAGCACAGATACGCAGTATTTT
CDR3aa: CASSLGFQSTDTQYF
v_gene: TRBV11-3
j_gene: TRBJ2-3
d_gene: -
abundance: -

CDR3nt: TGTGCCAGCCTCTGGGGCAGGGGCAAAACCGGGGAGCTGTTTTTT
CDR3aa: CASLWGRGKTGELFF
v_gene: TRBV6-6
j_gene: TRBJ2-2
d_gene: -
abundance: -

CDR3nt: TGCGCCACGTCCCGGGACAGGGTTGGCACCGGGGAGCTGTTTTTT
CDR3aa: CATSRDRVGTGELFF
v_gene: TRBV10-1
j_gene: TRBJ2-2
d_gene: TRBD1
abundance: -

CDR3nt: TGTGCCAGCAGTTTAGCAGGGGGTAGCAATCAGCCCCAGCATTTT
CDR3aa: CASSLAGGSNQPQHF
v_gene: TRBV27
j_gene: TRBJ1-5
d_gene: TRBD1
abundance: few

CDR3nt: TGTGCCATCTCGTCAGGGATTGACGATACGCAGTATTTT
CDR3aa: CAISSGIDDTQYF
v_gene: TRBV10-3
j_gene: TRBJ2-3
d_gene: -
abundance: once

CDR3nt: TGCGCCAGCAGGGGGTATACAGGCGACTATGGCTACACCTTC
CDR3aa: CASRGYTGDYGYTF
v_gene: TRBV10-2
j_gene: TRBJ1-2
d_gene: -
abundance: -

CDR3nt: TGTGCCAGTAGAACAGAATCTAGGGGGCAGCAGCCCCAGCATTTT
CDR3aa: CASRTESRGQQPQHF
v_gene: TRBV19
j_gene: TRBJ1-5
d_gene: TRBD1
abundance: few

CDR3nt: TGTGCCAGCAGTGATGCCAGCGGGAGGGCCTCCTACGAGCAGTACTTC
CDR3aa: CASSDASGRASYEQYF
v_gene: TRBV2
j_gene: TRBJ2-7
d_gene: TRBD2
abundance: -

CDR3nt: TGTGCCAGTAGTTATCCAGGGGTAGGATCACCCCTCCACTTT
CDR3aa: CASSYPGVGSPLHF
v_gene: TRBV19
j_gene: TRBJ1-6
d_gene: -
abundance: once

CDR3nt: TGTGCCAGCAGTTCGCCACAGGGGAATAATGAAAAACTGTTTTTT
CDR3aa: CASSSPQGNNEKLFF
v_gene: TRBV28
j_gene: TRBJ1-4
d_gene: TRBD1
abundance: once

CDR3nt: TGTGCCAGCAGCGTCGGACAGGGCCGTGGCTACACCTTC
CDR3aa: CASSVGQGRGYTF
v_gene: TRBV9
j_gene: TRBJ1-2
d_gene: TRBD1
abundance: -

CDR3nt: TGTGCCAGCGGTGTCCCGGAGTTAGCCACGAACACCGGGGAGCTGTTTTTT
CDR3aa: CASGVPELATNTGELFF
v_gene: TRBV27
j_gene: TRBJ2-2
d_gene: -
abundance: -

CDR3nt: TGTGCCAGCAGCTCCGAGGTTCACAACTCCTACAATGAGCAGTTCTTC
CDR3aa: CASSSEVHNSYNEQFF
v_gene: TRBV7-8
j_gene: TRBJ2-1
d_gene: -
abundance: -

CDR3nt: TGTGCCAGCAGCTTAGCGTGGGAGGTTGGCACTGAAGCTTTCTTT
CDR3aa: CASSLAWEVGTEAFF
v_gene: TRBV11-2
j_gene: TRBJ1-1
d_gene: -
abundance: -

CDR3nt: TGTGCCAGTAGTGGTCTTTACCTAGCCAATCAGCCCCAGCATTTT
CDR3aa: CASSGLYLANQPQHF
v_gene: TRBV19
j_gene: TRBJ1-5
d_gene: -
abundance: -

CDR3nt: TGTGCCAGCACCTTCGACAGTCAAGAGACCCAGTACTTC
CDR3aa: CASTFDSQETQYF
v_gene: TRBV6-6
j_gene: TRBJ2-5
d_gene: -
abundance: -

CDR3nt: TGTGCCTGGAGTCCCCGTCCTAGCGGGAGCCCGGGTTACAATGAGCAGTTCTTC
CDR3aa: CAWSPRPSGSPGYNEQFF
v_gene: TRBV30
j_gene: TRBJ2-1
d_gene: TRBD2
abundance: -